The clone carrying this TCR beta chain was seen a few times. The sample originates from a study of response to subunit inactivated influenza vaccine. TCRdb recomputed calls from the RT-PCR reads with MiXCR, one row per CDR3 protein. The sample contains approximately 500,000 distinct CDR3 sequences, 13% of which appear only once. Germline assignment: CDR1 ENHRY and CDR2 SYGVKD. Germline trimming cut 3 bases from V and 3 bases from J; bases unmatched to any gene: 6. The CDR3 totals 15 residues. This rearrangement joins TRBV10-3 to TRBJ2-7; TRBD1 matches 9 bases. The sample in question was PBMCs from blood, obtained 40 to 50 days after vaccination. The origin of this receptor is a man aged 50 to 59 who received an inactivated influenza vaccine. The DNA for the CDR3 is TGTGCCATCAGTGACCCGGGACAGGGTTTCTACGAGCAGTACTTC. It yields the protein CAISDPGQGFYEQYF.